Presented here are 22 T cell receptor beta chains from one specimen sequenced in a study of beta chain features in type 1 diabetes. Study results and limitations: When Type 1 diabetes patients were examined, their TCRB CDR3s proved moderately but significantly shorter in all four CD4+ subsets.

Reverse transcribing all isolated RNA meant expressed TCRB transcripts were sequenced. Some clones are missing from TCRdb's copy, which holds only in-frame ones; the method was immunoSEQ multiplex PCR. The table lists 600,000 or so clones, roughly 13% of them singletons, with approximately 0.042% in the top ten. Antigens of these TCRs are unknown. Sequenced material: naive CD4+ T cells from blood. These receptors were obtained from a man aged 18 to 29 with type 1 diabetes.

The chain links TRBV6-5 to TRBJ2-7, with a weak D call TRBD2 (6 bases). V was cut by 5 bases and J by 2 bases, with 13 bases left in between. This CDR3 spans 14 amino acids. From germline, CDR1 is MNHEY and CDR2 SVGAGI. The CDR3 DNA sequence: TGTGCCAGCAGTCCCCTTGGGGAGGCCTACGAGCAGTACTTC. It is translated as CASSPLGEAYEQYF.

This clone appeared a few times. The V and J genes are TRBV5-1 and TRBJ2-1; 10 bases map to TRBD2. Trimming at V came to 0 bases and at J to 8 bases, leaving 2 bases not matched to a gene. The CDR3 is 14 amino acids. CDR1 is SGHRS and CDR2 is YFSETQ in the germline V gene. The CDR3 region has the DNA TGCGCCAGCAGCTTGGTTAGCGGGAGGTATGAGCAGTTCTTC. Amino acid sequence: CASSLVSGRYEQFF.

The V gene is TRBV30, the J gene TRBJ1-2; the D is unclear. V gave up 2 bases and J gave up 4 bases, with 11 bases separating them. The CDR3 spans 13 residues. Germline CDR1 reads GTSNPN; CDR2 reads SVGIG (reference sequence). CDR3 region: CAWSPEGFYGYTF. For the CDR3, the DNA is TGTGCCTGGAGTCCGGAGGGTTTCTATGGCTACACCTTC.

This rearrangement joins TRBV30 to TRBJ2-7; D is undetermined. Trimming stripped 5 bases from V and 4 bases from J, with 12 bases between. Germline V CDR1 and CDR2: GTSNPN, SVGIG (reference sequence). The length of the CDR3 is 12 residues. The CDR3 region has the DNA TGTGCCTGGGCTAACCGACTTTACGAGCAGTACTTC. This translates into CAWANRLYEQYF.

The chain combines TRBV11-1 with TRBJ1-1; D is undetermined. Deletions cut 5 bases from V and 8 bases from J, with 12 bases between. This CDR3 is 12 amino acids long. Germline CDR1 reads SGHAT; CDR2 reads FQDESV (reference sequence). As DNA, the CDR3 is TGTGCCAGCAGCCCCCGAGTGCAGGAAGCTTTCTTT. This codes for CASSPRVQEAFF.

This clone appeared a few times. V usage is TRBV30 and J usage is TRBJ1-3; 7 bases agree with TRBD1. With 5 bases clipped from V and 2 bases from J, the junction kept 6 bases outside the gene matches. This CDR3 spans 14 amino acids. Germline CDR1 is GTSNPN and CDR2 is SVGIG (reference sequence). CDR3 residues: CAWASGGPGNTIYF. Here the CDR3 DNA reads TGTGCCTGGGCGTCAGGGGGACCTGGAAACACCATATATTTT.

V and J are TRBV4-3 and TRBJ1-2; D is perhaps TRBD1 (6 bases). The CDR3 has 15 residues. Trimming shortened V by 1 base and J by 5 bases, and 14 bases separated the two germline ends. CDR1 LGHNA and CDR2 YSLEER come from the germline V gene. DNA of the CDR3: TGCGCCAGCAGCCAAGTCAGCGGGGGCGGATATGGCTACACCTTC. Translation: CASSQVSGGGYGYTF.

This clone has more than one count but fewer than ten. V usage is TRBV11-2 and J usage is TRBJ1-1; D not resolved. CDR3 length: 16 residues. Between the trimmed V and J ends, which lost 5 bases and 1 base, there was a span of 17 bases. Germline CDR1 is SGHAT and CDR2 is FQNNGV. CDR3 loop: CASSLLRGGGNTEAFF. CDR3 in DNA: TGTGCCAGCAGCCTTCTACGGGGAGGAGGGAACACTGAAGCTTTCTTT.

In this sample, this clone turned up a few times. The rearrangement links TRBV10-3 to TRBJ2-5; D unclear. Between the trimmed V and J ends, which lost 3 bases and 1 base, there was a span of 9 bases. CDR3 length: 14 residues. CDR1 is ENHRY, CDR2 SYGVKD, per germline. The CDR3 region has the DNA TGTGCCATCAGTGACGCTACAGTCCAAGAGACCCAGTACTTC. It encodes CAISDATVQETQYF.

J is TRBJ2-1 and V is TRBV11-1; 7 bases line up with TRBD2. This CDR3 has 16 amino acids. The germline V gene has CDR1 SGHAT and CDR2 FQDESV (reference sequence). V lost 3 bases to trimming and J lost 4 bases; unmatched junction nucleotides: 9. CDR3 in amino acids: CASSLGAGTIYNEQFF. The DNA for the CDR3 is TGTGCCAGCAGCTTGGGTGCTGGGACTATATACAATGAGCAGTTCTTC.

This clone was seen a handful of times. The rearrangement uses TRBV30 and TRBJ1-2; no clear D. The germline CDR1 and CDR2 sequences are GTSNPN and SVGIG (reference sequence). CDR3 length: 11 amino acids. The germline V and J ends were trimmed by 8 bases and 8 bases, with 15 bases remaining between them. The CDR3 nucleotides read TGTGCCGGTAGTCAGGCTGAGGGCTACACCTTC. It translates to CAGSQAEGYTF.

There are a few counts of this clone. This chain links TRBV9 with TRBJ1-1, with 8 bases identical to TRBD1. Trimming removed 2 bases from V and 11 bases from J; junction bases left unmatched: 14. The CDR3 is 15 amino acids. Germline CDR1 and CDR2: SGDLS and YYNGEE. CDR3 region: CASSVDTGGHGSAFF. CDR3 sequence (DNA): TGTGCCAGCAGCGTTGATACAGGGGGACATGGTTCGGCTTTCTTT.

This clone has just a few counts. The genes are TRBV15 and TRBJ2-3; D uncertain. There are 13 residues in the CDR3. Germline V CDR1 and CDR2: LNHNV, YYDKDF (reference sequence). V dropped 1 base and J dropped 3 bases, with 5 bases sitting between them. The CDR3 region has the DNA TGTGCCACCAGCAGAGTGGGGACAGATACGCAGTATTTT. Its protein product is CATSRVGTDTQYF.

This clone was counted a few times. The gene calls are TRBV29-1 and TRBJ1-5, with 7 nucleotides matching TRBD1. Germline CDR1 reads SQVTM; CDR2 reads ANQGSEA. The CDR3 spans 13 residues. Losses at the gene ends were 6 bases for V and 3 bases for J; bases not matched to a gene: 5. CDR3: CSVRTGNNQPQHF. CDR3 nucleotides: TGCAGCGTACGGACAGGAAACAATCAGCCCCAGCATTTT.

This clone was seen a handful of times. The chain uses TRBV7-2 and TRBJ1-2; 10 nucleotides match TRBD1. The length of the CDR3 is 16 residues. CDR1 is SGHTA, CDR2 FQGNSA, per germline. After removal of 5 bases from V and 6 bases from J, the junction contained 12 bases not matched to a gene. In nucleotides, the CDR3 is TGTGCCAGCAGCCTAATCCGATGGGGACAGGGGAATGGCTACACCTTC. This codes for CASSLIRWGQGNGYTF.

This clone was seen more than once but under ten times. This chain connects TRBV4-3 to TRBJ2-1; weak D call: TRBD1 (6 bases). Germline V gene data show CDR1 as LGHNA and CDR2 as YSLEER. V was trimmed by 5 bases and J by 0 bases, leaving 11 bases between them. This CDR3 comprises 15 residues. CDR3 amino acids: CASSYDRSSYNEQFF. As DNA, the CDR3 is TGCGCCAGCAGCTATGACAGGAGCTCCTACAATGAGCAGTTCTTC.

The chain has TRBV6-4 and TRBJ2-5; 9 positions agree with TRBD2. The CDR3 consists of 15 residues. Germline V gene data show CDR1 as MRHNA and CDR2 as SNTAGT. The V gene end was trimmed by 4 bases and the J gene end by 0 bases; junction bases not matched to a gene: 3. CDR3 DNA sequence: TGTGCCAGCAGTGGGTCTAGCGGGAACCAAGAGACCCAGTACTTC. Its translation is CASSGSSGNQETQYF.

The genes are TRBV11-2 and TRBJ1-2; maybe TRBD1 (5 bases). This CDR3 is built from 13 residues. Trimming stripped 2 bases from V and 4 bases from J, with 8 bases between. Germline CDR1 reads SGHAT; CDR2 reads FQNNGV. In DNA, the CDR3 is TGTGCCAGCAGCTTACAGGACACCTATGGCTACACCTTC. This sequence encodes CASSLQDTYGYTF.

The chain combines TRBV11-2 with TRBJ2-3; D remains ambiguous. This CDR3 spans 14 amino acids. V lost 3 bases, J lost 3 bases, and 10 bases lay in between. Germline V CDR1 and CDR2: SGHAT, FQNNGV. The CDR3 spells CASSFSAPTDTQYF. CDR3 nucleotides: TGTGCCAGCAGCTTCTCGGCCCCTACAGATACGCAGTATTTT.

This clone was counted only a few times. The genes are TRBV28 and TRBJ1-1; a weak D match, TRBD1 (6 bases). Germline V lookup: CDR1 MDHEN, CDR2 SYDVKM. The germline V and J ends were trimmed by 1 base and 1 base, with 10 bases remaining between them. CDR3 length: 15 amino acids. The CDR3, as DNA: TGTGCCAGCAGTTTATCGGCAGGGGCGAACACTGAAGCTTTCTTT. Encoded protein: CASSLSAGANTEAFF.

V usage is TRBV5-1 and J usage is TRBJ2-7, with 9 bases lining up with TRBD2. V was pared by 0 bases and J by 4 bases, with 8 bases of the junction left unmatched. CDR1 is SGHRS and CDR2 is YFSETQ in the germline V gene. CDR3 length: 16 residues. CDR3 in DNA: TGCGCCAGCAGCTTGGATCTAGCGGGAAAGTTTTACGAGCAGTACTTC. It translates to CASSLDLAGKFYEQYF.

The V call is TRBV30, the J call TRBJ1-2; weak D call: TRBD1 (6 bases). This CDR3 spans 11 amino acids. Germline CDR1 is GTSNPN and CDR2 is SVGIG (reference sequence). Trimming pared 2 bases from V and 7 bases from J, leaving 8 bases between. This CDR3 reads CAWSSGAGYTF. The DNA of the CDR3 is TGTGCCTGGAGTTCAGGGGCTGGCTACACCTTC.